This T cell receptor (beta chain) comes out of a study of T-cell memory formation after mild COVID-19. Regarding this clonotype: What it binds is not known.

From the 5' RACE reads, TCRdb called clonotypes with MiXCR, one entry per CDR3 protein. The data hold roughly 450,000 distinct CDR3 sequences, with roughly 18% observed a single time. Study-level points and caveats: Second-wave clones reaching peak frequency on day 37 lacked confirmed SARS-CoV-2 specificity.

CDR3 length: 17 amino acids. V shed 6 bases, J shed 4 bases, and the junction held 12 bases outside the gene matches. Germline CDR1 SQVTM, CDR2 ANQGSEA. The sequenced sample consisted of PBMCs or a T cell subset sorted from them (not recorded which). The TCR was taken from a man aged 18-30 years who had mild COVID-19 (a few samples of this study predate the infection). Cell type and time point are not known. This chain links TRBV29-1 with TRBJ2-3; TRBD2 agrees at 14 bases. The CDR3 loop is CSVEGLGLAGAADTQYF. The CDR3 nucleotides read TGCAGCGTGGAGGGATTGGGACTAGCGGGGGCAGCAGATACGCAGTATTTT.